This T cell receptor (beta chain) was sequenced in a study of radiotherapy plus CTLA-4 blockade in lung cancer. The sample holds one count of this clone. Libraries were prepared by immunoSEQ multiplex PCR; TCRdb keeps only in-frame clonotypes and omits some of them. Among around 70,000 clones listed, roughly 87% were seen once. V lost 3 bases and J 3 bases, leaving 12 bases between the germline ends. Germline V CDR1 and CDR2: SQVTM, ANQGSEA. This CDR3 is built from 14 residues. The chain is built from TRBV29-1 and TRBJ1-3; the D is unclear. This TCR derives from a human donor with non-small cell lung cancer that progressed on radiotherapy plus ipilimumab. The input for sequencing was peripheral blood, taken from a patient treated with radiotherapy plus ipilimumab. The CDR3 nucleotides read TGCAGCGTTGATATTGGGTTCGGTGGAAACACCATATATTTT. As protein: CSVDIGFGGNTIYF.